Following are 28 T cell receptor beta chains from one sample sequenced in a study of blood T cell repertoires in COVID-19. Produced via immunoSEQ multiplex PCR; TCRdb's table is partial and in-frame only. The table has about 69,000 clones, 91% seen once; the top ten hold approximately 4.8%. The sample comprised peripheral blood. The receptors here all came from a woman aged 60 to 75 with active COVID-19.

V usage is TRBV21-1 and J usage is TRBJ2-7; TRBD2 reflects the table's D call only, with no check against the DNA. TRBV21-1 is recorded as a pseudogene. CDR3 length equals 13 residues. CDR3 sequence: CASSKDSGYEQYF. The DNA of the CDR3 is TGTGCCAGCAGCAAAGATAGCGGCTACGAGCAGTACTTC.

The chain recombines TRBV5-1 with TRBJ1-3; the D gene is possibly TRBD1 (6 bases). V gave up 5 bases and J gave up 3 bases, with 15 bases separating them. This CDR3 spans 15 amino acids. CDR1 and CDR2 (germline): SGHRS, YFSETQ. The CDR3 nucleotides read TGCGCCAGCAGACCCACAGGGAGTAGTGGAAACACCATATATTTT. Its protein product is CASRPTGSSGNTIYF. Full variable domain (missing parts from reference TRBV5-1 and TRBJ1-3): KAGVTQTPRYLIKTRGQQVTLSCSPISGHRSVSWYQQTPGQGLQFLFEYFSETQRNKGNFPGRFSGRQFSNSRSEMNVSTLELGDSALYLCASRPTGSSGNTIYFGEGSWLTVV.

The chain has TRBV11-2 and TRBJ1-2; the match to TRBD1 covers 8 bases. Germline CDR1 SGHAT, CDR2 FQNNGV. The CDR3 runs 15 residues. V dropped 5 bases and J dropped 2; count of bases not matched to a gene: 7. The CDR3 DNA sequence: TGTGCCAGCAGCCACCCGACAGGGGCGAACTATGGCTACACCTTC. Protein sequence: CASSHPTGANYGYTF.

The chain uses TRBV18 and TRBJ1-1; maybe TRBD1 (5 bases). The CDR3 is 15 residues long. The germline gives CDR1 KGHSH, CDR2 LQKENI. The ends were cut back, 1 base at V and 1 base at J, with 10 bases in the middle. The CDR3 region has the DNA TGTGCCAGCTCACCACGGCAGGGAGGGAACACTGAAGCTTTCTTT. The encoded protein is CASSPRQGGNTEAFF.

This chain uses TRBV4-1 with TRBJ1-2; 7 nucleotides line up with TRBD1. The junction had 9 bases not matched to a gene; V was cut back by 4 bases and J by 1 base. In germline, CDR1 is MGHRA, CDR2 YSYEKL. The CDR3 loop spans 16 amino acids. The CDR3: CASSPNRDRDNYGYTF. DNA for the CDR3: TGCGCCAGCAGCCCAAACCGGGACAGAGATAACTATGGCTACACCTTC.

This clone was seen only once. The chain uses TRBV29-1 and TRBJ1-1; 7 positions match TRBD1. Germline CDR1 is SQVTM and CDR2 is ANQGSEA. Germline trimming cut 7 bases from V and 5 bases from J; bases unmatched to any gene: 7. The CDR3 runs 12 residues. The CDR3 DNA sequence: TGCAGCGCCCCATCACAGGGGACTGAAGCTTTCTTT. This gives the protein CSAPSQGTEAFF.

This sequence joins TRBV5-4 and TRBJ2-7; TRBD2 matches at 8 bases. This CDR3 region has 18 residues. The trim removed 1 base at V and 5 bases at J, leaving 17 bases unmatched. The germline gives CDR1 SGHNT, CDR2 YYREEE (reference sequence). DNA of the CDR3: TGTGCCAGCAGCTTGAATCGCGGGCCTAGCGGGTTTGTCCACGAGCAGTACTTC. Translating it yields CASSLNRGPSGFVHEQYF.

The rearrangement uses TRBV14 and TRBJ2-7, with 12 bases fitting TRBD1. Germline CDR1 and CDR2: SGHDN and FVKESK. The V gene end was trimmed by 5 bases and the J gene end by 2 bases; junction bases not matched to a gene: 13. The CDR3 has 18 amino acids. The CDR3 protein is CASSSGTGGAGVAYEQYF. CDR3 bases: TGTGCCAGCAGCTCCGGGACAGGGGGCGCGGGGGTGGCCTACGAGCAGTACTTC.

The gene calls are TRBV29-1 and TRBJ1-1, with a possible D match to TRBD1 (6 bases). The CDR3 is made up of 13 amino acids. Germline V CDR1 and CDR2: SQVTM, ANQGSEA. V was shortened by 6 bases and J by 0 bases, with 11 bases between the two germline ends. The DNA of the CDR3 is TGCAGCGTCGGACAGCGGATGAACACTGAAGCTTTCTTT. Its translation: CSVGQRMNTEAFF.

The chain recombines TRBV28 with TRBJ1-5, with TRBD1 matching over 9 bases. Germline assignment: CDR1 MDHEN and CDR2 SYDVKM. Trimming took 5 bases from V and 6 from J; bases not matched to a gene: 5. The CDR3 has 14 amino acids. The CDR3 region is CASSRTGAAQPQHF. DNA of the CDR3: TGTGCCAGCAGTCGGACAGGGGCCGCTCAGCCCCAGCATTTT.

The chain couples TRBV28 to TRBJ2-7, with D maybe TRBD1 (5 bases). V lost 3 bases and J lost 4, with 16 bases in between. Germline values: CDR1 MDHEN, CDR2 SYDVKM. The CDR3 extends over 15 amino acids. CDR3: CASSFSPRVLYEQYF. Written as DNA, the CDR3 is TGTGCCAGCAGTTTCTCTCCCAGGGTCTTATACGAGCAGTACTTC. Full variable domain (missing parts from reference TRBV28 and TRBJ2-7): DVKVTQSSRYLVKRTGEKVFLECVQDMDHENMFWYRQDPGLGLRLIYFSYDVKMKEKGDIPEGYSVSREKKERFSLILESASTNQTSMYLCASSFSPRVLYEQYFGPGTRLTVT.

This sequence joins TRBV2 and TRBJ2-7; 10 nucleotides agree with TRBD1. J was trimmed by 6 bases and V by 2 bases; bases with no gene match: 13. In germline, CDR1 is SNHLY, CDR2 FYNNEI. This CDR3 is 17 amino acids long. The CDR3: CASSERSPGTGDGEQYF. The CDR3 region has the DNA TGTGCCAGCAGTGAAAGGTCCCCCGGGACAGGGGACGGCGAGCAGTACTTC.

The rearrangement links TRBV23-1 to TRBJ2-7, with TRBD1 matching 11 bases. TRBV23-1 is noted as an ORF with a role that remains uncertain. The CDR3 runs 11 residues. J gave up 13 bases and V 4 bases, and 3 bases lay outside the gene matches. Here the CDR3 reads CASSPGQGGYF. CDR3 DNA sequence: TGCGCCAGCAGTCCGGGACAGGGGGGCTACTTC.

The rearrangement links TRBV5-4 to TRBJ2-7; TRBD1 agrees at 7 bases. The length of the CDR3 is 13 residues. Germline values: CDR1 SGHNT, CDR2 YYREEE (reference sequence). J lost 7 bases, V lost 4 bases, and 8 bases had no gene match. The CDR3 DNA reads TGTGCCAGCAGCCCTCAGGGGGTGGAAGAGCAGTACTTC. Translating it yields CASSPQGVEEQYF.

V and J are TRBV6-5 and TRBJ2-7; 11 nucleotides match TRBD1. CDR1 is MNHEY, CDR2 SVGAGI, per germline. The J segment lost 3 bases and the V segment lost 6 bases, leaving 7 bases of the junction unmatched. The CDR3 consists of 15 residues. The CDR3 nucleotides read TGTGCCAGCAGCCTGGGGACAGGGGGGAACTACGAGCAGTACTTC. Amino acid sequence: CASSLGTGGNYEQYF.

This rearrangement joins TRBV5-6 to TRBJ1-1, with D possibly being TRBD1 (5 bases). Germline lookup yields CDR1 SGHDT and CDR2 YYEEEE. Between the trimmed V and J ends, which lost 0 bases and 1 base, there was a span of 16 bases. CDR3 size: 17 residues. CDR3 region: CASSLGLLGQGNTEAFF. CDR3 coding DNA: TGTGCCAGCAGCTTGGGGTTACTGGGTCAGGGGAACACTGAAGCTTTCTTT.

This clone was picked up one time. The CDR3 nucleotides read TGCAGCGTTGAACCCGGGACAGGGAATGGCTACACCTTC. Amino acid sequence: CSVEPGTGNGYTF. The chain uses TRBV29-1 and TRBJ1-2; 9 positions match TRBD1. The ends lost 2 bases at V and 6 bases at J; junction bases unmatched: 4. Germline CDR1 and CDR2: SQVTM and ANQGSEA. The length of the CDR3 is 13 residues.

The chain joins TRBV28 to TRBJ2-7; TRBD1 matches at 8 bases. From germline, CDR1 is MDHEN and CDR2 SYDVKM. The V gene end was trimmed by 3 bases and the J gene end by 3 bases; junction bases not matched to a gene: 1. The CDR3 is made up of 13 amino acids. CDR3 loop: CASSFTGGYEQYF. As DNA, the CDR3 is TGTGCCAGCAGTTTTACAGGGGGCTACGAGCAGTACTTC.

V gene TRBV28 combines with J gene TRBJ2-1, with unresolved D. Trimming took off 4 bases at V and 5 bases at J, with 9 bases between the two ends. The CDR3 is made up of 13 amino acids. Germline loops: CDR1 MDHEN, CDR2 SYDVKM. CDR3 sequence: CASSSPQHNEQFF. In DNA form, the CDR3 reads TGTGCCAGCAGTTCCCCACAGCACAATGAGCAGTTCTTC.

The chain has TRBV5-1 and TRBJ2-1; TRBD2 agrees at 9 bases. This CDR3 is 16 amino acids long. Per the germline V gene, CDR1 is SGHRS and CDR2 is YFSETQ. Germline trimming cut 6 bases from V and 0 bases from J; bases unmatched to any gene: 7. The CDR3 DNA sequence: TGCGCCAGCAAGGTGCGGGAGGGAAGCTCCTACAATGAGCAGTTCTTC. Amino acids: CASKVREGSSYNEQFF.

The rearrangement uses TRBV7-6 and TRBJ1-3, with unresolved D. This CDR3 spans 15 amino acids. Germline CDR1 reads SGHVS; CDR2 reads FNYEAQ. Trimming cost V 5 bases and J 1 base, with 12 bases left between them. DNA of the CDR3: TGTGCCAGCAGCGCAAGCTGGGCGTCTGGAAACACCATATATTTT. Translating gives CASSASWASGNTIYF.

The J gene is TRBJ2-3, the V gene TRBV11-2, with a weak D call TRBD2 (5 bases). CDR3 length: 12 residues. Trimming took 6 bases from V and 5 from J, leaving 9 bases between them. CDR1 is SGHAT, CDR2 FQNNGV, per germline. The CDR3 here is CASSHGGDTQYF. In DNA, the CDR3 is TGTGCCAGCAGTCACGGAGGAGATACGCAGTATTTT.

The J gene is TRBJ2-5, the V gene TRBV15, with 8 bases fitting TRBD2. The CDR3 loop spans 16 amino acids. Germline CDR1 reads LNHNV; CDR2 reads YYDKDF (reference sequence). The V segment lost 0 bases and the J segment 3 bases; nucleotides outside the gene matches: 6. In nucleotides, the CDR3 is TGTGCCACCAGCAGAGATCTTGCGGGAGGAAAAGAGACCCAGTACTTC. Protein: CATSRDLAGGKETQYF.

The chain is built from TRBV28 and TRBJ1-3, with D tentatively TRBD1 (5 bases). The CDR3 runs to 15 residues. CDR1 and CDR2 from the germline V gene are MDHEN and SYDVKM. Between the trimmed V and J ends, which lost 4 bases and 0 bases, there was a span of 10 bases. The CDR3 protein is CASSSGLLSGNTIYF. CDR3 nucleotide sequence: TGTGCCAGCAGTTCGGGACTGCTCTCTGGAAACACCATATATTTT. The full variable domain, in which reference TRBV28 and TRBJ1-3 provide the parts outside the CDR3, is DVKVTQSSRYLVKRTGEKVFLECVQDMDHENMFWYRQDPGLGLRLIYFSYDVKMKEKGDIPEGYSVSREKKERFSLILESASTNQTSMYLCASSSGLLSGNTIYFGEGSWLTVV.

The CDR3, as DNA: TGCGCCAGCAGCTTAGGGACAGGGGTGGGGAAGAACACTGAAGCTTTCTTT. Amino acid sequence: CASSLGTGVGKNTEAFF. This chain connects TRBV5-1 to TRBJ1-1; 10 bases align to TRBD1. Germline-derived CDR1 and CDR2 are SGHRS and YFSETQ. The CDR3 has 17 residues. V was pared by 2 bases and J by 1 base, with 8 bases of the junction left unmatched.

The chain combines TRBV28 with TRBJ1-6, with D perhaps matching TRBD1 (5 bases). CDR3 length: 14 amino acids. The germline V gene encodes CDR1 MDHEN and CDR2 SYDVKM. V lost 6 bases to trimming and J lost 7 bases, with 13 bases between them. CDR3 nucleotide sequence: TGTGCCAGCAGCCCGGCGGGGGGGAATTCACCCCTCCACTTT. Translating it yields CASSPAGGNSPLHF.

In its sample, this clone was seen many times. The genes are TRBV7-9 and TRBJ2-2; 14 nucleotides agree with TRBD2. J lost 0 bases, V lost 5 bases, and 8 bases had no gene match. Germline V gives CDR1 SEHNR, CDR2 FQNEAQ (reference sequence). This CDR3 is 19 amino acids long. The CDR3 coding sequence is TGTGCCAGCAGCCCGAGACTAGCGGGAGGGATGACGAACACCGGGGAGCTGTTTTTT. Translating it yields CASSPRLAGGMTNTGELFF.

The chain's CDR3 is CASSWTSGRIQETQYF. CDR3 in DNA: TGCGCCAGCAGCTGGACTAGCGGGAGAATTCAGGAGACCCAGTACTTC. The chain recombines TRBV4-1 with TRBJ2-5; 13 bases fit TRBD2. The CDR3 consists of 16 residues. With 5 bases clipped from V and 5 bases from J, the junction kept 8 bases outside the gene matches. Germline-derived CDR1 and CDR2 are MGHRA and YSYEKL.